This passage covers 11 T cell receptor beta chains from one sample sequenced in a study of T cell responses to AZD1222 COVID-19 vaccine. Method: immunoSEQ multiplex PCR; TCRdb's copy keeps in-frame clones and lacks some. Here the sample spans about 120,000 clones, roughly 87% being singletons. Source: peripheral blood, taken 28 days after the second AZD1222 dose. These receptors were obtained from an adult who received the AZD1222 COVID-19 vaccine.

This clone came up once. The rearrangement joins TRBV6-2 or TRBV6-3 to TRBJ2-2; TRBD1 matches at 7 bases. Germline V gene data show CDR1 as MNHEY and CDR2 as SVGEGT. The CDR3 runs 14 residues. V lost 6 bases, J lost 7 bases, and 8 bases stayed unmatched. The DNA of the CDR3 is TGTGCCAGCAGCACCAGGGGGTTTAGCGGGGAGCTGTTTTTT. Its translation is CASSTRGFSGELFF.

This sequence joins TRBV6-2 or TRBV6-3 and TRBJ1-2, with 10 bases matching TRBD1. Germline CDR1 and CDR2: MNHEY and SVGEGT. CDR3 length equals 16 residues. V trimming: 2 bases; J trimming: 5 bases; junction bases outside the gene matches: 8. CDR3 region: CASSYPRAGQGYGYTF. DNA for the CDR3: TGTGCCAGCAGTTACCCCAGGGCGGGACAGGGGTATGGCTACACCTTC.

The rearrangement joins TRBV7-2 to TRBJ1-5; D remains unclear. The V end was cut by 1 base, the J end by 5 bases, with 9 bases between. The CDR3 runs to 14 residues. In germline, CDR1 is SGHTA, CDR2 FQGNSA. CDR3 loop: CASSLGVGYQPQHF. The CDR3 bases are TGTGCCAGCAGCTTAGGGGTGGGATATCAGCCCCAGCATTTT.

This clone appeared once. The gene calls are TRBV18 and TRBJ1-3, with D unclear. Trimming removed 4 bases from V and 2 bases from J, with 15 bases in between. The CDR3 spans 16 residues. Looked up from germline, CDR1 is KGHSH and CDR2 is LQKENI. CDR3 sequence reads: CASSQGAGSPGNTIYF. The CDR3 nucleotides read TGTGCCAGCTCACAGGGTGCGGGTTCGCCTGGAAACACCATATATTTT.

The gene calls are TRBV4-1 and TRBJ1-5; D is perhaps TRBD1 (5 bases). V was trimmed by 5 bases and J by 0 bases, leaving 11 bases between them. Germline values: CDR1 MGHRA, CDR2 YSYEKL. This CDR3 region has 15 residues. This chain's CDR3 is CASSRQGNSNQPQHF. CDR3 DNA sequence: TGCGCCAGCAGCAGGCAGGGAAATAGCAATCAGCCCCAGCATTTT.

The gene calls are TRBV27 and TRBJ2-7, with D tentatively TRBD1 or TRBD2 (5 bases each). This CDR3 contains 12 residues. V lost 0 bases and J lost 9, with 9 bases in between. Germline V gene lookup returns CDR1 MNHEY and CDR2 SMNVEV (reference sequence). This CDR3 is CASSLSNGAQYF. CDR3 nucleotide sequence: TGTGCCAGCAGTTTATCGAACGGGGCGCAGTACTTC.

The chain employs TRBV28 and TRBJ1-2; the D is unclear. Germline V lookup: CDR1 MDHEN, CDR2 SYDVKM. Trimming left V 4 bases short and J 5 bases short, with 8 bases between. There are 12 residues in the CDR3. CDR3 in DNA: TGTGCCAGCAGTTCACCAGCTTATGGCTACACCTTC. It yields the protein CASSSPAYGYTF.

The V gene is TRBV18, the J gene TRBJ2-3, with 10 bases matching TRBD1. The germline gives CDR1 KGHSH, CDR2 LQKENI. V dropped 0 bases and J dropped 4; count of bases not matched to a gene: 4. The CDR3 extends over 16 amino acids. For the CDR3, the DNA is TGTGCCAGCTCACCACCGGGACAGGGGTTGGCAGATACGCAGTATTTT. Translating it yields CASSPPGQGLADTQYF.

The count of this clone is one. The chain uses TRBV6-5 and TRBJ2-5; weak D call: TRBD2 (5 bases). The CDR3 totals 13 residues. CDR1 is MNHEY, CDR2 SVGAGI, per germline. With 6 bases removed from V and 5 bases from J, the gap between germline ends came to 13 bases. CDR3 sequence reads: CASRPGIPETQYF. The CDR3, as DNA: TGTGCCAGCAGGCCCGGGATACCGGAGACCCAGTACTTC.

This chain uses TRBV9 with TRBJ1-4; D may be TRBD1 (6 bases). The CDR3 length is 15 residues. V lost 3 bases to trimming and J lost 0 bases, with 9 bases between them. Germline-derived CDR1 and CDR2 are SGDLS and YYNGEE. The CDR3: CASSGTAATNEKLFF. The CDR3 DNA reads as TGTGCCAGCAGCGGGACAGCCGCAACTAATGAAAAACTGTTTTTT.

V is TRBV27 and J is TRBJ1-5, with TRBD1 identical over 9 bases. V was clipped by 6 bases and J by 0 bases; unmatched bases: 15. Germline lookup yields CDR1 MNHEY and CDR2 SMNVEV (reference sequence). The CDR3 contains 19 residues. The CDR3 nucleotides read TGTGCCAGCAGCCCCTCGGGACAGGGTGGGGGTTATAGCAATCAGCCCCAGCATTTT. Protein product: CASSPSGQGGGYSNQPQHF.